The present entry profiles one TCR beta chain with its context. Its target is not known. This entry is derived from a study of post-analysis software for immune sequencing data. The V gene's germline CDR1 is SQVTM and CDR2 ANQGSEA. V was shortened by 6 bases and J by 0 bases, with 18 bases between the two germline ends. The CDR3 loop spans 17 amino acids. Study results and caveats: Controls had lower frequencies than patients of about 5 TRBV segments, which included TRBV5-6, TRBV5-1 and TRBV20-1.

Unique molecular identifiers had been added to the TCR beta cDNA libraries. TCRdb re-called the PCR reads through MiXCR, storing one row per CDR3 protein. The table records about 460,000 distinct CDR3 sequences, around 40% of them present only once. Specimen: blood. This TCR was sampled from a girl aged 5-17 years with multiple sclerosis. This chain links TRBV29-1 with TRBJ2-6; D may be TRBD1 (5 bases). The CDR3 coding sequence is TGCAGCGTCGCCCAGGACGGACACCTCTCTGGGGCCAACGTCCTGACTTTC. Protein: CSVAQDGHLSGANVLTF.